The 3 T cell receptor beta chains reported below all come from one sample, sequenced in a study of blood T cells in healthy people across ages. Using a J-beta primer mix together with a sample-barcoded 5' primer, a second PCR was run for roughly 7 to 12 cycles. TCRdb ran MiXCR on the 5' RACE reads and lists one entry per CDR3 protein. There are over 1,500,000 distinct CDR3 sequences in the sample; about two fifths occur only once, and roughly 23% lies in the top ten. Sequenced sample: blood. The receptors come from a human donor in good health.

The chain carries TRBV7-2 and TRBJ2-1; D may be TRBD1 or TRBD2 (6 bases each). In germline, CDR1 is SGHTA, CDR2 FQGNSA. V shed 1 base and J shed 9 bases, with 16 bases lying between them. CDR3 length: 15 residues. CDR3 protein: CASSLERRGVGEQFF. The CDR3 bases are TGTGCCAGCAGCTTAGAAAGGAGGGGGGTGGGTGAGCAGTTCTTC.

This clonotype was detected only a few times. This chain joins TRBV11-2 and TRBJ2-6; TRBD2 matches at 12 bases. V lost 4 bases, J lost 1 base, and 5 bases stayed unmatched. Germline values: CDR1 SGHAT, CDR2 FQNNGV. The CDR3 extends over 18 amino acids. The CDR3 DNA follows: TGTGCCAGCAGCTCCTCTCTAGCGGGGGGGTCTGGGGCCAACGTCCTGACTTTC. This gives the protein CASSSSLAGGSGANVLTF.

J is TRBJ2-3 and V is TRBV20-1; TRBD2 matches at 10 bases. The CDR3 totals 18 residues. The J segment lost 0 bases and the V segment lost 1 base, leaving 10 bases of the junction unmatched. Looked up from germline, CDR1 is DFQATT and CDR2 is SNEGSKA (reference sequence). CDR3 sequence reads: CSARGFSGGASSTDTQYF. The CDR3 nucleotides read TGCAGTGCTAGAGGTTTCAGCGGGGGGGCCTCTAGCACAGATACGCAGTATTTT.